These T cell receptor beta chains were read from a single sample in a study of blood T cell repertoires in COVID-19. Only in-frame clones appear in the TCRdb table, and some are missing; sequencing was by immunoSEQ multiplex PCR. The sample lists 250,000 to 300,000 clones; over 75% were seen once. Sequencing was carried out using peripheral blood. The receptors here all came from a woman aged 70 to 79 with COVID-19, enrolled during active disease. Each CDR3 is given with its conserved first and last residue. The order of the fields is clone size, V gene, D gene, J gene, CDR3 protein, CDR3 DNA. A D gene is named only where the DNA matches it firmly. For some rows the clone size is stated as once, few or many, or as a class when expanded; others skip it.

clone_size: once
v_call: TRBV6-2/TRBV6-3
d_call: TRBD1
j_call: TRBJ1-1
cdr3_aa: CASSFRQGGLNTEAFF
cdr3_nt: TGTGCCAGCAGTTTCCGACAGGGGGGATTAAACACTGAAGCTTTCTTT

clone_size: -
v_call: TRBV9
d_call: TRBD2
j_call: TRBJ2-1
cdr3_aa: CASSVGSFSGRVNEQFF
cdr3_nt: TGTGCCAGCAGCGTAGGTTCCTTTAGCGGGAGGGTAAATGAGCAGTTCTTC

clone_size: -
v_call: TRBV3-1/TRBV3-2
d_call: -
j_call: TRBJ2-5
cdr3_aa: CASSHGGQETQYF
cdr3_nt: TGTGCCAGCAGCCATGGAGGGCAAGAGACCCAGTACTTC

clone_size: many
v_call: TRBV28
d_call: TRBD2
j_call: TRBJ2-1
cdr3_aa: CASSGGGSRSYNEQFF
cdr3_nt: TGTGCCAGCAGTGGGGGAGGGTCCCGTAGCTACAATGAGCAGTTCTTC

clone_size: -
v_call: TRBV2
d_call: TRBD1
j_call: TRBJ1-4
cdr3_aa: CASRETGGEKLFF
cdr3_nt: TGTGCCAGCAGGGAGACAGGGGGAGAAAAACTGTTTTTT

clone_size: -
v_call: TRBV4-2
d_call: -
j_call: TRBJ1-6
cdr3_aa: CASSQEGRLSSYNSPLHF
cdr3_nt: TGTGCCAGCAGCCAAGAGGGCCGCCTTAGCTCCTATAATTCACCCCTCCACTTT

clone_size: -
v_call: TRBV28
d_call: TRBD2
j_call: TRBJ2-2
cdr3_aa: CASSLTSGISNTGELFF
cdr3_nt: TGTGCCAGCAGTTTAACTAGCGGGATCTCGAACACCGGGGAGCTGTTTTTT

clone_size: -
v_call: TRBV6-6
d_call: TRBD1
j_call: TRBJ1-2
cdr3_aa: CASSSPGTENYGYTF
cdr3_nt: TGTGCCAGCAGTAGTCCCGGGACAGAGAACTATGGCTACACCTTC

clone_size: -
v_call: TRBV11-1
d_call: -
j_call: TRBJ2-7
cdr3_aa: CASSPESVTYEQYF
cdr3_nt: TGTGCCAGCTCACCTGAGTCCGTCACCTACGAGCAGTACTTC

clone_size: -
v_call: TRBV10-3
d_call: TRBD1
j_call: TRBJ2-7
cdr3_aa: CAIRGGQGTYEQYF
cdr3_nt: TGTGCCATCAGGGGGGGACAGGGTACCTACGAGCAGTACTTC

clone_size: -
v_call: TRBV25-1
d_call: -
j_call: TRBJ2-6
cdr3_aa: CATGISGANVLTF
cdr3_nt: TGTGCCACAGGAATCTCTGGGGCCAACGTCCTGACTTTC

clone_size: -
v_call: TRBV5-1
d_call: -
j_call: TRBJ2-3
cdr3_aa: CASALRAGTDTQYF
cdr3_nt: TGCGCCAGCGCGCTACGAGCGGGCACAGATACGCAGTATTTT

clone_size: -
v_call: TRBV6-5
d_call: -
j_call: TRBJ1-6
cdr3_aa: CASSFTSGTRGSPLHF
cdr3_nt: TGTGCCAGCAGTTTCACTAGCGGGACCCGGGGTTCACCCCTCCACTTT

clone_size: -
v_call: TRBV28
d_call: TRBD2
j_call: TRBJ2-4
cdr3_aa: CASSAPSGSSSIQYF
cdr3_nt: TGTGCCAGCAGTGCCCCTAGCGGGAGTTCGAGCATTCAGTACTTC

clone_size: -
v_call: TRBV19
d_call: -
j_call: TRBJ1-4
cdr3_aa: CASSPVATNEKLFF
cdr3_nt: TGTGCCAGTAGTCCGGTTGCAACTAATGAAAAACTGTTTTTT

clone_size: -
v_call: TRBV30
d_call: TRBD1
j_call: TRBJ2-7
cdr3_aa: CAWSVGGSYEQYF
cdr3_nt: TGTGCCTGGAGTGTAGGGGGCAGCTACGAGCAGTACTTC

clone_size: -
v_call: TRBV5-5
d_call: TRBD1
j_call: TRBJ2-1
cdr3_aa: CASSSGTGIFGSYNEQFF
cdr3_nt: TGTGCCAGCAGTTCCGGGACAGGGATTTTCGGGTCCTACAATGAGCAGTTCTTC

clone_size: -
v_call: TRBV10-3
d_call: -
j_call: TRBJ2-1
cdr3_aa: CAISPGVSYNEQFF
cdr3_nt: TGTGCCATCTCCCCAGGGGTCTCCTACAATGAGCAGTTCTTC

clone_size: -
v_call: TRBV6-2/TRBV6-3
d_call: TRBD1
j_call: TRBJ2-7
cdr3_aa: CASSYLKGAGEQYF
cdr3_nt: TGTGCCAGCAGTTATTTAAAGGGGGCGGGCGAGCAGTACTTC

clone_size: -
v_call: TRBV29-1
d_call: -
j_call: TRBJ2-3
cdr3_aa: CSYTRQDTMSAQYF
cdr3_nt: TGCAGCTATACAAGACAGGACACCATGTCTGCGCAGTATTTT

clone_size: -
v_call: TRBV18
d_call: -
j_call: TRBJ1-1
cdr3_aa: CASSPELSLGPGRGTEAFF
cdr3_nt: TGTGCCAGCTCACCAGAGCTAAGCTTGGGGCCCGGAAGGGGCACTGAAGCTTTCTTT

clone_size: -
v_call: TRBV10-3
d_call: -
j_call: TRBJ1-2
cdr3_aa: CAISDWGGGGYTF
cdr3_nt: TGTGCCATCAGTGACTGGGGGGGCGGTGGCTACACCTTC

clone_size: -
v_call: TRBV11-3
d_call: TRBD1
j_call: TRBJ2-7
cdr3_aa: CASSWGQSSHEQYF
cdr3_nt: TGTGCCAGCAGCTGGGGACAGTCCTCTCACGAGCAGTACTTC

clone_size: -
v_call: TRBV14
d_call: -
j_call: TRBJ1-4
cdr3_aa: CASSQRISDNEKLFF
cdr3_nt: TGTGCCAGCAGCCAACGCATCAGTGATAATGAAAAACTGTTTTTT

clone_size: -
v_call: TRBV7-6
d_call: -
j_call: TRBJ2-7
cdr3_aa: CASSFLQAEQYF
cdr3_nt: TGTGCCAGCAGCTTCTTACAGGCCGAGCAGTACTTC

clone_size: -
v_call: TRBV19
d_call: TRBD2
j_call: TRBJ2-4
cdr3_aa: CASRGTSENIQYF
cdr3_nt: TGTGCCAGCCGCGGGACTAGCGAAAACATTCAGTACTTC

clone_size: -
v_call: TRBV28
d_call: -
j_call: TRBJ2-1
cdr3_aa: CASSSYRSEQFF
cdr3_nt: TGTGCCAGCAGTTCCTACAGATCAGAGCAGTTCTTC

clone_size: -
v_call: TRBV29-1
d_call: TRBD1
j_call: TRBJ1-1
cdr3_aa: CSVVQGGNTEAFF
cdr3_nt: TGCAGCGTTGTTCAGGGGGGGAACACTGAAGCTTTCTTT